This T cell receptor beta chain was sequenced during a study of cytomegalovirus exposure and HLA in healthy donors. The method was immunoSEQ multiplex PCR; TCRdb's version includes in-frame clones alone and lacks a portion of them. In the table there are tens of thousands of clones, around four fifths of which are singletons. This sequence originates from a man aged 25 to 40 in good health and CMV-seronegative. Sequenced: PBMCs.

The CDR3 coding sequence is TGCGCCAGCAGCAGGTTACAGGGATCCTCTGGAAACACCATATATTTT. Protein sequence: CASSRLQGSSGNTIYF. The V gene is TRBV5-1, the J gene TRBJ1-3, with a tentative D call TRBD1 (6 bases). The CDR3 is made up of 16 amino acids. Germline V gives CDR1 SGHRS, CDR2 YFSETQ. V lost 4 bases to trimming and J lost 0 bases, with 14 bases between them.